This T cell receptor (beta chain) derives from a study of blood T cell repertoires in COVID-19 (dated by TCRdb to 2018 to 2020). Turning to the overall study: The collaborator samples originated in the United States, Italy and Spain and spanned the acute and convalescent phases of COVID-19. A freely available public database, intended as a resource for researchers studying the immune response to SARS-CoV-2, is where the repertoires were released. Subjects who had been exposed to COVID-19, were actively infected with it, or had recovered from it provided the deeply sampled blood TCRbeta repertoires that made up the dataset. Samples came from the ongoing ImmuneRACE study (first 160 participants) plus 1,254 subjects from 6 global collaborators. Where available, HLA class I and class II types were obtained from metadata supplied by the sample provider rather than from assay-based typing. The material from the prospective study consisted of cDNA or gDNA derived from T cells, B-cell-depleted T cells, or PBMCs. Nearly every sample came with metadata listing a de-identified subject ID, COVID-19 status, age in years and sex.

In Seattle, one collaborating source enrolled patients while the infection was active and tracked those patients longitudinally over the course of disease. The collaborating institutions used their own protocols to collect whole blood in K2EDTA tubes. For TCRbeta analysis, collaborators shipped samples as frozen whole blood, isolated PBMCs, or DNA extracted from either of those sample types. This clone appeared a single time. What this receptor recognizes is not known. No quality values exist for individual bases; no much larger clone is one base distant. Beyond this particular receptor, the publication reports: The amount of clinical and demographic metadata varied by source and participant and was provided uncurated.

Deletion took 1 base off V and 7 bases off J, with a span of 16 bases between the germline ends. The CDR3 covers 15 residues, taking in both the cysteine and the phenylalanine. The sequence is cut down to CDR3 DNA, 45 bases in frame from base 1. For CDR1 and CDR2, the germline V gene lists SGHTA and FQGNSA. The immunoSEQ Assay, a bias-controlled multiplex PCR, was used to amplify TCRbeta CDR3 regions from genomic DNA. The authors processed their data as follows. The number of nucleated cells in each sample was estimated from the amplification of reference gene primers within the assay. Sequence reads were collapsed and filtered to measure the absolute abundance of every unique TCRbeta CDR3 rearrangement. Productive Simpson clonality was computed per sample as the square root of Simpson's diversity index over productive rearrangements. TCRdb carries this immuneACCESS record with in-frame sequences only. Its versions omit some clonotypes, under half of them owing to an unresolved V gene in the studies checked, with the rest unexplained. D and trimming come from the DNA, and the V and J calls and clone size come from that table. This sample is represented by about 240,000 clones; roughly 76% of them were singletons. The ten largest make up 7.5% of the sample.

The TCR was taken from a woman older than 75 with COVID-19, enrolled during active disease. What was sequenced was peripheral blood. The chain is encoded by TRBV7-2 joined to TRBJ1-2; possibly the D gene is TRBD1, per 6 matching bases. DNA sequence: TGTGCCAGCAGCTTAGGCTCCAGGGGCCTTAGTGGCTACACCTTC. This sequence encodes CASSLGSRGLSGYTF.